This T cell receptor (beta chain) was identified in a study of T-cell reconstitution after alpha-beta-depleted transplantation in children. TCRbeta library preparation incorporated unique molecular identifiers. MiXCR was run by TCRdb on the PCR reads, yielding one entry per CDR3 protein. The data contain under 400,000 distinct CDR3 sequences, around 20% of them singletons. This clonotype was seen a few times. Its target is not known. Study-wide results and caveats: About two months after transplant, alpha-beta T cells reportedly came from several hundred expanded graft clones. Diversity of TCRbeta at day 60 was high in some patients, arising from surviving recipient T cells and thymic progenitors.

Germline V gene lookup returns CDR1 SGHTA and CDR2 FQGNSA. CDR3 length equals 14 residues. Trimming left V 1 base short and J 2 bases short, with 7 bases between. Sequencing used PBMCs, mostly from graft donor cells, obtained 180 days after TCRalphabeta/CD19-depleted stem cell transplant. The receptor's source is a male patient younger than 18 who had a stem cell transplant for acute lymphoblastic leukemia, so the T cells may come from the graft donor. This sequence joins TRBV7-2 and TRBJ2-3; tentative D call: TRBD2 (5 bases). The CDR3 nucleotides read TGTGCCAGCAGCTTAGAAGCGGCCACAGATACGCAGTATTTT. The encoded protein is CASSLEAATDTQYF.